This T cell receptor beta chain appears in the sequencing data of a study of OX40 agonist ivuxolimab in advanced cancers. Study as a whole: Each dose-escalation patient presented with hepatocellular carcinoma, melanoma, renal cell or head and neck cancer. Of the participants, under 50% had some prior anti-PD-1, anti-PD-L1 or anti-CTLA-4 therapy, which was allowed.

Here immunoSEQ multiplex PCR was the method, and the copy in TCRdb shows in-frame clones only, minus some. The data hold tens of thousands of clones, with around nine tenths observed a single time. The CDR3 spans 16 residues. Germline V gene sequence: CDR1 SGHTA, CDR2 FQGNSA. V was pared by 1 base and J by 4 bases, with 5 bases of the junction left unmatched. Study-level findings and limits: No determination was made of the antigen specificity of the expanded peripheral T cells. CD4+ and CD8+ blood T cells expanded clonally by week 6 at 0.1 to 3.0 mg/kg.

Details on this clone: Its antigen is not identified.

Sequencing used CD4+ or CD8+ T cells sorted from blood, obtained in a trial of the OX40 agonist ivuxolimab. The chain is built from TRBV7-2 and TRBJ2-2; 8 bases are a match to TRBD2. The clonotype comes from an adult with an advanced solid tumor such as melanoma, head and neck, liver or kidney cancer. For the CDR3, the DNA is TGTGCCAGCAGCTTAGTCGGGACTAGTGGCACCGGGGAGCTGTTTTTT. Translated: CASSLVGTSGTGELFF. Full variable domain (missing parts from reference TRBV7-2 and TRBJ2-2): GAGVSQSPSNKVTEKGKDVELRCDPISGHTALYWYRQSLGQGLEFLIYFQGNSAPDKSGLPSDRFSAERTGGSVSTLTIQRTQQEDSAVYLCASSLVGTSGTGELFFGEGSRLTVL.